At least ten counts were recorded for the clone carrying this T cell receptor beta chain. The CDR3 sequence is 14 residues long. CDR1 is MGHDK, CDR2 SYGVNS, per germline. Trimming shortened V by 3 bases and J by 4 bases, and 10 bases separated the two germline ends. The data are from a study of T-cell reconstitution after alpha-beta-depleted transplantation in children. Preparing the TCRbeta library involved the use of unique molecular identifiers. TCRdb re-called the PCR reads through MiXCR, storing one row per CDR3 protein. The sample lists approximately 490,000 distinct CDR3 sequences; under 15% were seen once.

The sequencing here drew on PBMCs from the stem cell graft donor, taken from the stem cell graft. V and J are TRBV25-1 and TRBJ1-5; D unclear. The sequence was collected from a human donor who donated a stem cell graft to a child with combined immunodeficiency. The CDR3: CASSEPGWNQPQHF. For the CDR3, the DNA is TGTGCCAGCAGTGAGCCCGGATGGAATCAGCCCCAGCATTTT.